This paragraph reports one T cell receptor beta chain. Its target is unknown. Healthy bone marrow donors supplied every sample. CDR1 and CDR2 from the germline V gene are SGHRS and YFSETQ. With 4 bases clipped from V and 4 bases from J, the junction kept 7 bases outside the gene matches. The CDR3 is 14 residues long. This entry is derived from a study of cytomegalovirus exposure and HLA in healthy donors. General study points: Most TCR beta V segments were productive about 90% or about 30% of the time in an earlier analysis. Overall, under 200 TCR beta chains were annotated as cytomegalovirus-associated. In a later analysis, CMV-associated beta chains were mostly HLA-associated, it appeared.

Vbeta (60) and Jbeta (13) primers were used in the PCR. Sequenced by immunoSEQ multiplex PCR; TCRdb stores in-frame clones only, minus some. This sample's table reports over 30,000 clones. Sequences were obtained from PBMCs. The TCR originated in a man aged 40-50 years in good health and CMV-seronegative. This sequence joins TRBV5-1 and TRBJ2-5, with 7 nucleotides matching TRBD1. The CDR3 spells CASSPEQGRETQYF. The CDR3 DNA sequence: TGCGCCAGCAGCCCAGAACAGGGGCGAGAGACCCAGTACTTC.